This T cell receptor beta chain originates from a study of blood T cell repertoires in COVID-19. Deletions cut 2 bases from V and 4 bases from J, with 11 bases between. Per germline, CDR1 SGHDN and CDR2 FVKESK. This CDR3 has 14 amino acids. Original processing methods: It was from reference gene primer amplification that nucleated cell counts were estimated. Produced via immunoSEQ multiplex PCR; TCRdb's table is partial and in-frame only. The V and J calls and clone size come from that table; D and trimming were worked out from the DNA. This sample yields approximately 230,000 clones, of which roughly nine tenths are seen a single time; approximately 3.3% belongs to the top ten.

Sequencing used peripheral blood. The sequence was collected from a young man with active or convalescent COVID-19. The chain joins TRBV14 to TRBJ1-2, with a tentative D call TRBD1 (6 bases). The CDR3 region has the DNA TGTGCCAGCAGCCAAAGGGGGAACCTCTATGGCTACACCTTC. Translated: CASSQRGNLYGYTF.